This TCR beta chain was sequenced in a study of vaccination and CD4 T cells after COVID-19. Across the study: Six males and four females, two Hispanic, made up the convalescents. Stimulation of the cells used overlapping spike peptide pools from SARS-CoV-2 and from the common cold coronaviruses HCoV-NL63, HCoV-OC43 and HCoV-229E.

Documented treatment: approximately 9-day PBMC culture with coronavirus spike peptide pools or control peptides (ViraFEST assay). Concerning this clonotype: Its specificity is unknown.

Scientists ran DNA taken from cultured CD4+ T cells through the Oncomine TCR Beta short-read assay for sequencing. TCRdb fed the PCR reads into MiXCR, producing one record per CDR3 protein. The table records roughly 15,000 distinct CDR3 sequences, approximately 58% of them present only once. Findings and caveats of the study: Only relatively few convalescent patients were studied, and early post-infection timepoints were not analyzed.

The source is a human donor who had recovered from COVID-19. Sequencing was performed on CD4+ T cells from blood, cultured in vitro, taken after SARS-CoV-2 vaccination.

The CDR3 sequence: CSVHIPGNNQETQYF. The CDR3 nucleotides are TGCAGTGTCCATATACCCGGGAACAACCAAGAGACCCAGTACTTC. This chain uses TRBV20-1 with TRBJ2-5, with D possibly matching TRBD2 (5 bases). Between the trimmed V and J ends, which lost 7 bases and 0 bases, there was a span of 18 bases. The CDR3 extends over 15 amino acids. From germline, CDR1 is DFQATT and CDR2 SNEGSKA (reference sequence).